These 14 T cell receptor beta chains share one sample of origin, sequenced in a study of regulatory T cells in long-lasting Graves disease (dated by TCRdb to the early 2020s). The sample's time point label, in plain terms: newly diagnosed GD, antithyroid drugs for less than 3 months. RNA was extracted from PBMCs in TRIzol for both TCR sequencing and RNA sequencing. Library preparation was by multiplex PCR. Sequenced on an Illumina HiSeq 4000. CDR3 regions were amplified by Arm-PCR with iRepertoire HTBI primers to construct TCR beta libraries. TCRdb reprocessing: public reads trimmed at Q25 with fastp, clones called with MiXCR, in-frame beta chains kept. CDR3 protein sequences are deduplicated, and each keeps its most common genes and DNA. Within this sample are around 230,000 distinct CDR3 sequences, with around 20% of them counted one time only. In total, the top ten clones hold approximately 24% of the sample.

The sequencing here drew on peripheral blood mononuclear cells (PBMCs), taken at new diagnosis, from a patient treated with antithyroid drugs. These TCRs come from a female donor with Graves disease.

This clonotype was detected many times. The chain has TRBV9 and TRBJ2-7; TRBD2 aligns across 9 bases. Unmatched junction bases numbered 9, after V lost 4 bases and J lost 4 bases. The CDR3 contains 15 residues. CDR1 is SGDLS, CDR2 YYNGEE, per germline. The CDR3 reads CASSLQAGGPYEQYF. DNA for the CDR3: TGTGCCAGCAGCCTCCAAGCGGGGGGCCCTTACGAGCAGTACTTC.

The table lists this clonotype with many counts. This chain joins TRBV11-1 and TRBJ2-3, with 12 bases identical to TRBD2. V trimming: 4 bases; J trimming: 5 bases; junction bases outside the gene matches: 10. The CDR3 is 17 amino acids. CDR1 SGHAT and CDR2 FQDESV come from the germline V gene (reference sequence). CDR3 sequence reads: CASSSALAGGLRDTQYF. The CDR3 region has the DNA TGTGCCAGCAGCTCTGCCCTAGCGGGAGGGCTGAGAGATACGCAGTATTTT.

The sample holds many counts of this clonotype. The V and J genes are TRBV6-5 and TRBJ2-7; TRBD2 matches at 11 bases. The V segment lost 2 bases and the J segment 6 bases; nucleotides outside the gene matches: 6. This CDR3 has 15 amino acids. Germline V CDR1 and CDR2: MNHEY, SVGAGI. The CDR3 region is CASSYQSSGGGEQYF. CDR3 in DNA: TGTGCCAGCAGTTACCAGAGTAGCGGGGGGGGCGAGCAGTACTTC.

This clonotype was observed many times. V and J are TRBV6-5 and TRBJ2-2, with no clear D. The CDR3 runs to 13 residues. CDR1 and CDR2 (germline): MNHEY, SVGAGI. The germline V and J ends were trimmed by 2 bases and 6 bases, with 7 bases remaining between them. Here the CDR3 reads CASSYRPSGELFF. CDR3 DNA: TGTGCCAGCAGTTACCGCCCGTCCGGGGAGCTGTTTTTT.

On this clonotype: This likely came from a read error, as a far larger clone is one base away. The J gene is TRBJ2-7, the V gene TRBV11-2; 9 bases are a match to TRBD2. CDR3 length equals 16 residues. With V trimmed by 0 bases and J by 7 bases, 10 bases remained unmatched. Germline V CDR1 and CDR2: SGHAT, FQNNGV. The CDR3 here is CASSLEAGGGYNEQYF. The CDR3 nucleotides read TGTGCCAGCAGCTTAGAGGCGGGAGGGGGCTACAATGAGCAGTACTTC.

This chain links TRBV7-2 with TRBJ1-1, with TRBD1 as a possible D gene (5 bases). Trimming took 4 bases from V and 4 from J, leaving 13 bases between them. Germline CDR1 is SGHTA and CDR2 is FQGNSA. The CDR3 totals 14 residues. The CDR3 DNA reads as TGTGCCAGCAGCTCTCAGGGAGTTGGCACTGAAGCTTTCTTT. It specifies CASSSQGVGTEAFF. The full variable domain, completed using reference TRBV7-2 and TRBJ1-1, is GAGVSQSPSNKVTEKGKDVELRCDPISGHTALYWYRQSLGQGLEFLIYFQGNSAPDKSGLPSDRFSAERTGGSVSTLTIQRTQQEDSAVYLCASSSQGVGTEAFFGQGTRLTVV.

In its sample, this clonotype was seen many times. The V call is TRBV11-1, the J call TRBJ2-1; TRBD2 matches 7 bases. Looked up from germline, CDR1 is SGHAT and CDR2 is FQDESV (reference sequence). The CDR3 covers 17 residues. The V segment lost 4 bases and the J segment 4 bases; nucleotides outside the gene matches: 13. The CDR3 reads CASSYLARERRYNEQFF. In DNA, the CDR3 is TGTGCCAGCAGCTACCTAGCGCGGGAGCGGAGGTACAATGAGCAGTTCTTC.

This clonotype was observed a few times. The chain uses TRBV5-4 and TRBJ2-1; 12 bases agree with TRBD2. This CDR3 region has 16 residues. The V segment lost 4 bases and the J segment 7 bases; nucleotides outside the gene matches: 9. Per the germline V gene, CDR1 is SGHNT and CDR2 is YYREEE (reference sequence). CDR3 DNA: TGTGCCAGCAGCGATAAGACTAGCGGGAGTACTAATGAGCAGTTCTTC. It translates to CASSDKTSGSTNEQFF.

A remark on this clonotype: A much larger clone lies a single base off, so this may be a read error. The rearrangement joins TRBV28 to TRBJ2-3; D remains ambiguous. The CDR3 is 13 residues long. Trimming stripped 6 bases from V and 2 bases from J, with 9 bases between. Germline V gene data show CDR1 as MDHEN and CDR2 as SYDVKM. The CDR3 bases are TGTGCCAGCAGCCGCACTACCACAGATACGCAGTATTTT. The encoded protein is CASSRTTTDTQYF.

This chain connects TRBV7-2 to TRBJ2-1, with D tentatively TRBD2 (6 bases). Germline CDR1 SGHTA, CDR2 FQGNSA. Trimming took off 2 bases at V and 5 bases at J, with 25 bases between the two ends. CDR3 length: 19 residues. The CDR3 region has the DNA TGTGCCAGCAGCTTACCCCCCATCCAGCGGGCTCCCACACACAATGAGCAGTTCTTC. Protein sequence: CASSLPPIQRAPTHNEQFF.

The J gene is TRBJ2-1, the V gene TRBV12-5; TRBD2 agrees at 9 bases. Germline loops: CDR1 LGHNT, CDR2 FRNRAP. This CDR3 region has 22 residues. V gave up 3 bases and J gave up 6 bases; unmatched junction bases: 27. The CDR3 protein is CASGFLLSGRLAGRTGVNEQFF. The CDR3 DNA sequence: TGTGCTAGTGGTTTCCTCCTTAGTGGTCGGCTAGCGGGAAGGACTGGGGTCAATGAGCAGTTCTTC.

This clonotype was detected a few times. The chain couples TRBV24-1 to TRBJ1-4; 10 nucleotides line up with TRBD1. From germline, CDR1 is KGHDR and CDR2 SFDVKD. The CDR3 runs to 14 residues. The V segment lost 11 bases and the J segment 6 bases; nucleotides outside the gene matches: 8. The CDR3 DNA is TGTGCCATTTGCGGACAGGGGGTTTATGAAAAACTGTTTTTT. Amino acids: CAICGQGVYEKLFF.

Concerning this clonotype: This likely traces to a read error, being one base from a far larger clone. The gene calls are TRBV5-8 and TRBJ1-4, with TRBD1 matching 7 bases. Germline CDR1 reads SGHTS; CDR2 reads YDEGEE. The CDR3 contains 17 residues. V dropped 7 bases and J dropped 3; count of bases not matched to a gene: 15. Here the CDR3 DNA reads TGTGCCAGCGGCTCCCTCGGCGGGACAGCAGCTAATGAAAAACTGTTTTTT. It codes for CASGSLGGTAANEKLFF.

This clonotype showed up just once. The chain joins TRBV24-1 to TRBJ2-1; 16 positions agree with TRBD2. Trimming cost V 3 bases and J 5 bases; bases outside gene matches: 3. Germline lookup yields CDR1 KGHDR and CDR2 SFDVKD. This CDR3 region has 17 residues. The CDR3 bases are TGTGCCACCAGTGATCAGGGACTAGCGGGAGGGAACAATGAGCAGTTCTTC. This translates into CATSDQGLAGGNNEQFF.